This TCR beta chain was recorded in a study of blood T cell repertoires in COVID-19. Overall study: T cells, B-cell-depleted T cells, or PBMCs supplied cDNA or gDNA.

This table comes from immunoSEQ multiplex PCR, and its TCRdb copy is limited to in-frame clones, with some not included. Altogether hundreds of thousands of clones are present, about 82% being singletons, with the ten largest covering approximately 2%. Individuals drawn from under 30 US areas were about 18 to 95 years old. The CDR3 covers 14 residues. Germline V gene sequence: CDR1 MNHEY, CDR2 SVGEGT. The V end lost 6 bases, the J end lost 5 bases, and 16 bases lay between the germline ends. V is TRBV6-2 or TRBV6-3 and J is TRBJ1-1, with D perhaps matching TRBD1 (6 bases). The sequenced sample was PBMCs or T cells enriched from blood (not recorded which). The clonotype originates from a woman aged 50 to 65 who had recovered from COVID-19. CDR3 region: CASSLTVQGTEAFF. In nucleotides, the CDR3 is TGTGCCAGCAGCCTGACAGTCCAGGGGACTGAAGCTTTCTTT.